One and the same sample provided the 2 T cell receptor beta chains below, sequenced in a study of pediatric ulcerative colitis (dated by TCRdb to between 2018 and 2021). Preparation of the library involved the immunoSEQ multiplex PCR assay. TCRdb holds this immuneACCESS table with in-frame rearrangements only. Some clones are missing; in checked studies, unresolved V genes explain under half, and the rest has no known cause. The sample records 30,000 to 45,000 clones, roughly 83% of which are singletons. The ten largest clones add up to approximately 25% of the sample. Sequencing was carried out using blood. The source is a girl aged 5 to 17 with moderate ulcerative colitis.

This chain uses TRBV19 with TRBJ1-1; D not certain. V was clipped by 3 bases and J by 3 bases, with 11 bases between them. The CDR3 is 14 amino acids. Germline values: CDR1 LNHDA, CDR2 SQIVND (reference sequence). In DNA form, the CDR3 reads TGTGCCAGTAGTATGGTGGCCCGGGACACTGAAGCTTTCTTT. This sequence encodes CASSMVARDTEAFF. Using reference TRBV19 and TRBJ1-1 for the parts outside the CDR3, the full variable domain is DGGITQSPKYLFRKEGQNVTLSCEQNLNHDAMYWYRQDPGQGLRLIYYSQIVNDFQKGDIAEGYSVSREKKESFPLTVTSAQKNPTAFYLCASSMVARDTEAFFGQGTRLTVV.

This clone was recorded a few times. The CDR3 region is CASSVGTVYGYTF. CDR3 DNA sequence: TGTGCCAGCAGCGTGGGGACGGTCTATGGCTACACCTTC. The chain links TRBV9 to TRBJ1-2, with D maybe TRBD1 (5 bases). Germline values: CDR1 SGDLS, CDR2 YYNGEE. V lost 2 bases and J 4 bases, leaving 9 bases between the germline ends. The CDR3 has 13 residues.